The 22 T cell receptor beta chains below were found in one sample sequenced in a study of blood T cell repertoires in COVID-19. Here immunoSEQ multiplex PCR was the method, and the copy in TCRdb shows in-frame clones only, minus some. The sample gives fewer than 250,000 clones, approximately 90% of which show up once; about 1.7% is in the top ten. The sequencing input was peripheral blood. These receptor sequences come from a man aged 65-85 years with acute or convalescent COVID-19.

The V gene is TRBV6-5, the J gene TRBJ2-3; unclear D gene. Trimming pared 4 bases from V and 0 bases from J, leaving 8 bases between. The germline gives CDR1 MNHEY, CDR2 SVGAGI. The CDR3 contains 14 residues. DNA of the CDR3: TGTGCCAGCAGTTCTCACTCTAGCACAGATACGCAGTATTTT. Protein product: CASSSHSSTDTQYF.

The chain is built from TRBV6-5 and TRBJ1-1; D is undetermined. The germline V and J ends were trimmed by 2 bases and 0 bases, with 7 bases remaining between them. The CDR3 has 14 residues. Germline V CDR1 and CDR2: MNHEY, SVGAGI. The CDR3 region is CASSYQNLNTEAFF. The CDR3, as DNA: TGTGCCAGCAGTTACCAAAATTTGAACACTGAAGCTTTCTTT.

V is TRBV2 and J is TRBJ1-5; 9 positions agree with TRBD1. The CDR3 has 14 residues. The germline CDR1 and CDR2 sequences are SNHLY and FYNNEI. With 4 bases clipped from V and 2 bases from J, the junction kept 0 bases outside the gene matches. The CDR3 loop is CASSGDRGNQPQHF. In DNA, the CDR3 is TGTGCCAGCAGTGGGGACAGGGGCAATCAGCCCCAGCATTTT.

The J gene is TRBJ2-2, the V gene TRBV6-2 or TRBV6-3; TRBD1 matches 7 bases. J gave up 5 bases and V 0 bases, and 12 bases lay outside the gene matches. Germline CDR1 is MNHEY and CDR2 is SVGEGT. This CDR3 contains 18 residues. The CDR3 bases are TGTGCCAGCAGTTACTCTGTAGGGGGACAGCTCGGGACCGGGGAGCTGTTTTTT. Residues: CASSYSVGGQLGTGELFF.

This chain joins TRBV6-6 and TRBJ2-7, with 8 bases lining up with TRBD2. The CDR3 sequence is 16 residues long. V gave up 0 bases and J gave up 2 bases; unmatched junction bases: 6. CDR1 is MNHNY, CDR2 SVGAGI, per germline (reference sequence). The CDR3 nucleotides are TGTGCCAGCAGTTACTCGGGGGGCGGGAGGCCCTACGAGCAGTACTTC. Translated: CASSYSGGGRPYEQYF.

The sample holds one count of this clone. V is TRBV27 and J is TRBJ2-2; 10 bases map to TRBD1. The length of the CDR3 is 15 residues. Looked up from germline, CDR1 is MNHEY and CDR2 is SMNVEV (reference sequence). Losses at the gene ends were 6 bases for V and 4 bases for J; bases not matched to a gene: 5. The CDR3 nucleotides are TGTGCCAGCAGCCGGACAGGGGGTGGCACCGGGGAGCTGTTTTTT. Translation gives CASSRTGGGTGELFF.

The V call is TRBV28, the J call TRBJ1-5, with 12 bases that match TRBD1. V shed 7 bases and J 5 bases; nucleotides not matched to a gene: 9. The germline V gene has CDR1 MDHEN and CDR2 SYDVKM. The CDR3 has 16 residues. CDR3 region: CASIQGGTGGHQPQHF. The CDR3 nucleotides read TGTGCCAGCATCCAAGGAGGGACAGGGGGCCATCAGCCCCAGCATTTT.

The chain recombines TRBV27 with TRBJ1-2, with a tentative D call TRBD1 (5 bases). CDR1 and CDR2 (germline): MNHEY, SMNVEV (reference sequence). Trimming took 5 bases from V and 7 from J, leaving 11 bases between them. The CDR3 runs to 12 residues. The CDR3 reads CASSTLGGGYTF. The CDR3 region has the DNA TGTGCCAGCAGTACCCTGGGGGGTGGCTACACCTTC.

V is TRBV7-2 and J is TRBJ2-3; D may be TRBD1 (5 bases). The V end was cut by 2 bases, the J end by 4 bases, with 13 bases between. The CDR3 runs 15 residues. Germline V CDR1 and CDR2: SGHTA, FQGNSA. CDR3 coding DNA: TGTGCCAGCAGCTTATGGAGATCACAGGCAGATACGCAGTATTTT. Protein: CASSLWRSQADTQYF.

This clone came up a few times. The chain couples TRBV7-3 to TRBJ2-1; TRBD2 aligns across 14 bases. V was pared by 2 bases and J by 2 bases, with 2 bases of the junction left unmatched. This CDR3 spans 17 amino acids. The germline gives CDR1 SGHTA, CDR2 FQGTGA. As DNA, the CDR3 is TGTGCCAGCAGCTTACCGGGACTAGCGGGAGCCTACAATGAGCAGTTCTTC. Its protein is CASSLPGLAGAYNEQFF.

This chain uses TRBV2 with TRBJ2-1; no definite D call. Trimming stripped 3 bases from V and 2 bases from J, with 11 bases between. The CDR3 covers 15 residues. CDR1 and CDR2 from the germline V gene are SNHLY and FYNNEI. CDR3 bases: TGTGCCAGCAGTGATGGGCCGGTACCCTACAATGAGCAGTTCTTC. It translates to CASSDGPVPYNEQFF. The whole variable domain, remainder taken from reference TRBV2 and TRBJ2-1, is EPEVTQTPSHQVTQMGQEVILRCVPISNHLYFYWYRQILGQKVEFLVSFYNNEISEKSEIFDDQFSVERPDGSNFTLKIRSTKLEDSAMYFCASSDGPVPYNEQFFGPGTRLTVL.

The chain combines TRBV5-4 with TRBJ2-1; the match to TRBD1 covers 7 bases. The CDR3 is 15 amino acids. J was trimmed by 4 bases and V by 4 bases; bases with no gene match: 8. CDR1 and CDR2 from the germline V gene are SGHNT and YYREEE (reference sequence). The CDR3 sequence is CASSLTGSGYNEQFF. The CDR3 region has the DNA TGTGCCAGCAGCCTGACAGGGTCTGGGTACAATGAGCAGTTCTTC.

The V call is TRBV18, the J call TRBJ1-2; D is possibly TRBD1 (6 bases). Germline lookup yields CDR1 KGHSH and CDR2 LQKENI. Trimming took 3 bases from V and 4 from J, leaving 15 bases between them. The CDR3 has 15 amino acids. The CDR3 here is CASSPQDGTRYGYTF. Written as DNA, the CDR3 is TGTGCCAGCTCACCTCAAGATGGGACACGCTATGGCTACACCTTC.

The rearrangement links TRBV25-1 to TRBJ1-2; D ambiguous. The CDR3 is made up of 14 amino acids. Germline V lookup: CDR1 MGHDK, CDR2 SYGVNS. V lost 5 bases to trimming and J lost 7 bases, with 17 bases between them. The DNA for the CDR3 is TGTGCCAGCAGTCCAGTCGGGGTCCCTCTTGGCTACACCTTC. This sequence encodes CASSPVGVPLGYTF.

V gene TRBV13 combines with J gene TRBJ2-1, with TRBD2 identical over 10 bases. Germline V gene data show CDR1 as PRHDT and CDR2 as FYEKMQ (reference sequence). The junction had 14 bases not matched to a gene; V was cut back by 5 bases and J by 10 bases. This CDR3 is 16 amino acids long. CDR3 sequence reads: CASSLKLLAGAGEQFF. For the CDR3, the DNA is TGTGCCAGCAGCCTTAAGTTGCTAGCGGGAGCTGGGGAGCAGTTCTTC.

The rearrangement joins TRBV4-3 to TRBJ2-1; D is possibly TRBD2 (6 bases). CDR3 length equals 16 residues. V lost 4 bases and J 6 bases, leaving 19 bases between the germline ends. Germline values: CDR1 LGHNA, CDR2 YSLEER. CDR3 nucleotide sequence: TGCGCCAGCAGCCCCGCACGGGCACTGGGGGGCAATGAGCAGTTCTTC. Translating gives CASSPARALGGNEQFF.

This sequence joins TRBV6-1 and TRBJ1-1; the D gene is possibly TRBD1 (5 bases). Germline assignment: CDR1 MNHNS and CDR2 SASEGT. The CDR3 sequence is 14 residues long. Trimming took 2 bases from V and 3 from J, leaving 10 bases between them. CDR3 nucleotide sequence: TGTGCCAGCAGTGAATTGCTACAGGACACTGAAGCTTTCTTT. Protein: CASSELLQDTEAFF.

The J gene is TRBJ2-3, the V gene TRBV19; 8 positions agree with TRBD2. Germline V gene data show CDR1 as LNHDA and CDR2 as SQIVND (reference sequence). This CDR3 is built from 15 residues. The V segment lost 6 bases and the J segment 1 base; nucleotides outside the gene matches: 6. The CDR3 DNA follows: TGTGCCAGTAGAAGGAAAGCGGGAGGCACAGATACGCAGTATTTT. Protein product: CASRRKAGGTDTQYF.

This chain joins TRBV3-1 (or the pseudogene TRBV3-2) and TRBJ1-2; the D gene is possibly TRBD1 (6 bases). Germline assignment: CDR1 LGHDT and CDR2 YNNKEL (reference sequence). CDR3 size: 12 residues. With 4 bases removed from V and 4 bases from J, the gap between germline ends came to 7 bases. CDR3 sequence reads: CASSLQGYGYTF. CDR3 DNA sequence: TGTGCCAGCAGCCTACAGGGCTATGGCTACACCTTC.

This sequence joins TRBV6-5 and TRBJ1-4; a weak D match, TRBD1 (6 bases). The length of the CDR3 is 15 residues. Germline V lookup: CDR1 MNHEY, CDR2 SVGAGI. Deletions cut 5 bases from V and 6 bases from J, with 16 bases between. The CDR3 loop is CASSLSWGGHEKLFF. CDR3 in DNA: TGTGCCAGCAGTCTCTCTTGGGGGGGCCATGAAAAACTGTTTTTT.

This chain uses TRBV5-1 with TRBJ1-2; D not certain. Deletions cut 5 bases from V and 8 bases from J, with 16 bases between. Germline V lookup: CDR1 SGHRS, CDR2 YFSETQ. CDR3 length: 13 amino acids. CDR3 coding DNA: TGCGCCAGCAGACCTGGACTAAATGAGGGCTACACCTTC. Encoded protein: CASRPGLNEGYTF.

The chain is built from TRBV28 and TRBJ1-1; weak D call: TRBD1 (6 bases). With 6 bases removed from V and 5 bases from J, the gap between germline ends came to 22 bases. In germline, CDR1 is MDHEN, CDR2 SYDVKM. The CDR3 has 16 residues. The CDR3 bases are TGTGCCAGCAGGGACGTTACAGGGTCGGGTAAGACTGAAGCTTTCTTT. Its translation is CASRDVTGSGKTEAFF.